This TCR beta chain was sequenced for a study of T cells in localized non-small cell lung cancer (dated by TCRdb to the early 2020s). Study-level background: The study analyzed T cell repertoires of 236 early-stage NSCLC patients, comparing tumors and uninvolved tumor-adjacent lungs. Of the NSCLC patients, about 130 were male and approximately 100 were female, and the mean age was about 69 years. The cohort comprised some 240 treatment-naïve NSCLC patients with resected, localized lung tumors.

The germline V gene (reference sequence) yields SGHKS for CDR1 and YYEKEE for CDR2. V lost 0 bases and J lost 7 bases, and the count of bases not matched to a germline gene is 18. The CDR3 runs 19 amino acids, cysteine and phenylalanine included. Only CDR3 DNA remains: 57 bases, in frame from the first base. At diagnosis, peripheral blood, uninvolved tumor-adjacent lung and tumor were collected and stored as a combination of fresh-frozen and FFPE material. For TCR repertoire profiling, the blood samples were analyzed as peripheral blood mononuclear cells. General study outcomes and caveats: Uninvolved tumor-adjacent lung showed the highest T cell clonality, higher than tumor, which suggests more focused antigenic responses in the uninvolved tumor-adjacent lung. A median of roughly 60 of the top 100 tumor clones were detected in paired uninvolved adjacent lung, and around 30 of these tumor clones were also found among the top 100 clones of the paired uninvolved adjacent lung. Because multi-region tumor sequencing was not performed, intratumor heterogeneity could not be ruled out. Higher blood T cell density associated with longer overall survival, while higher adjacent-lung clonality associated with shorter survival. Because the study design was exploratory, TCR variables were selected using unadjusted p-values without false-discovery rate correction.

On this clone itself: The antigen it binds to is not known. No base-level quality is on record; no much larger clone is a single base apart.

TCR beta CDR3 regions were sequenced from DNA using the immunoSEQ Assay. From the authors' description of their analysis: T cell density was computed as TCR beta template counts normalized to usable DNA estimated by amplifying housekeeping genes. Richness was estimated using the preseqR package, with extrapolation to 400,000 templates for PBMC samples and to 120,000 templates for tissue samples. Clonality was calculated as one minus Pielou's evenness. Tissue-enriched TCRs were identified through differential abundance testing performed on productive amino-acid clonotypes, with a minimum total count of 5 and an alpha of 0.1. Repertoire overlap between compartments was quantified with the Jaccard Index and Morisita Overlap Index. TCR beta CDR3s were clustered by GLIPH together with public tetramer-defined viral CDR3s, and at least three viral sequences plus V-gene enrichment were required for viral motifs. As stored in TCRdb, this immuneACCESS dataset retains in-frame rearrangements with V and J assigned. A fraction of the clones does not appear; measured against another copy, unresolved V genes explain less than half of the discrepancy, and the remainder lacks a known reason. That table supplies the V and J calls and clone size; D and trimming were determined from the DNA. The sample yields 50,000 or so clones; about 78% were counted once. In total, the top ten clones hold roughly 4% of the sample.

The specimen was PBMCs, collected before any cancer treatment. This sequence originates from a woman aged 40-70 years with stage II lung adenocarcinoma. Here the chain combines TRBV5-5 and TRBJ2-1, with 8 bases in between that match TRBD2. The CDR3 sequence is CASSLARAAKRGSGNEQFF. DNA sequence: TGTGCCAGCAGCTTGGCACGGGCGGCGAAGCGGGGGAGTGGAAATGAGCAGTTCTTC.